These 23 T cell receptor beta chains share one sample of origin, sequenced in a study of Graves' ophthalmopathy and Graves' hyperthyroidism. RNA transcripts were the template, and TCR beta CDR3 regions were amplified from them. HTBI primers were employed in first-round RT-PCR, then a second-round multiplex PCR followed. TCRdb analysed the multiplex PCR reads with MiXCR anew, one entry per CDR3 protein. The table records roughly 230,000 distinct CDR3 sequences, about a fifth of them present only once. The sample consisted of peripheral blood. These receptors originate from a woman aged 50 to 65 with Graves' ophthalmopathy.

This clonotype was counted many times. The chain is built from TRBV19 and TRBJ2-7, with a tentative D call TRBD1 (5 bases). V was clipped by 8 bases and J by 2 bases, with 13 bases between them. Germline loops: CDR1 LNHDA, CDR2 SQIVND (reference sequence). The CDR3 sequence is 13 residues long. Here the CDR3 reads CASGQGYTYEQYF. The DNA of the CDR3 is TGTGCCAGTGGTCAGGGATATACCTACGAGCAGTACTTC.

This clonotype was seen at least ten times. The V call is TRBV25-1, the J call TRBJ1-5; 10 nucleotides align to TRBD1. The CDR3 is 16 amino acids. Unmatched junction bases numbered 9, after V lost 2 bases and J lost 8 bases. Germline assignment: CDR1 MGHDK and CDR2 SYGVNS. This chain's CDR3 is CASSEMGQGRPEPQHF. DNA of the CDR3: TGTGCCAGCAGTGAAATGGGACAGGGGCGGCCAGAGCCCCAGCATTTT.

There are many counts of this clonotype. The DNA of the CDR3 is TGTGCCAGCAGTGACCGGACAGTGCTGGGTCAGCCCCAGCATTTT. Its protein is CASSDRTVLGQPQHF. The chain joins TRBV2 to TRBJ1-5; tentatively, D is TRBD1 (6 bases). There are 15 residues in the CDR3. The V end lost 3 bases, the J end lost 6 bases, and 15 bases lay between the germline ends. Germline assignment: CDR1 SNHLY and CDR2 FYNNEI.

The gene calls are TRBV18 and TRBJ2-2, with 7 bases matching TRBD2. The CDR3 is 14 amino acids. V trimming: 6 bases; J trimming: 5 bases; junction bases outside the gene matches: 6. Germline V lookup: CDR1 KGHSH, CDR2 LQKENI. CDR3 bases: TGTGCCAGCTCCCAACATAGCGGGACCGGGGAGCTGTTTTTT. Residues: CASSQHSGTGELFF.

Ten or more counts support this clonotype. The V and J genes are TRBV7-8 and TRBJ2-5; D is perhaps TRBD1 or TRBD2 (6 bases each). The CDR3 is 14 amino acids. With 5 bases removed from V and 2 bases from J, the gap between germline ends came to 12 bases. Germline V CDR1 and CDR2: SGHVS, FQNEAQ. For the CDR3, the DNA is TGTGCCAGCAGCCGTGGGGGGCAACAAGAGACCCAGTACTTC. This gives the protein CASSRGGQQETQYF.

This clonotype was seen ten or more times. This rearrangement joins TRBV6-1 to TRBJ2-7; no clear D gene. V was cut by 5 bases and J by 7 bases, with 6 bases left in between. The CDR3 spans 10 residues. Germline loops: CDR1 MNHNS, CDR2 SASEGT. This CDR3 is CASSKTEQYF. In nucleotides, the CDR3 is TGTGCCAGCAGTAAGACGGAGCAGTACTTC.

The V and J genes are TRBV10-3 and TRBJ2-7; 11 nucleotides align to TRBD2. The CDR3 runs to 15 residues. V was clipped by 7 bases and J by 1 base; unmatched bases: 6. Germline V lookup: CDR1 ENHRY, CDR2 SYGVKD. The chain's CDR3 is CAINAGTSGSYEQYF. CDR3 bases: TGTGCCATCAATGCTGGGACTAGCGGATCCTACGAGCAGTACTTC.

The rearrangement uses TRBV6-1 and TRBJ1-2; 7 bases are shared with TRBD1. From germline, CDR1 is MNHNS and CDR2 SASEGT. This CDR3 region has 13 residues. Unmatched junction bases numbered 9, after V lost 6 bases and J lost 8 bases. CDR3 in DNA: TGTGCCAGCAGCGAGGAGGGGGCGGAGGGCTACACCTTC. The encoded protein is CASSEEGAEGYTF.

V usage is TRBV27 and J usage is TRBJ1-5; TRBD1 is a possible D gene (5 bases). Germline CDR1 and CDR2: MNHEY and SMNVEV (reference sequence). V shed 8 bases and J shed 3 bases, with 14 bases lying between them. CDR3 length: 14 amino acids. This CDR3 reads CASSKGQSNQPQHF. The CDR3 bases are TGTGCCAGCTCGAAGGGGCAGTCCAATCAGCCCCAGCATTTT.

This rearrangement joins TRBV7-2 to TRBJ2-7; D call uncertain. V lost 5 bases, J lost 7 bases, and 15 bases lay in between. This CDR3 spans 13 amino acids. Germline loops: CDR1 SGHTA, CDR2 FQGNSA. This chain's CDR3 is CASSPSFASEQYF. The DNA for the CDR3 is TGTGCCAGCAGCCCCTCTTTCGCGAGTGAGCAGTACTTC. Variable domain in full (rest from reference TRBV7-2 and TRBJ2-7): GAGVSQSPSNKVTEKGKDVELRCDPISGHTALYWYRQSLGQGLEFLIYFQGNSAPDKSGLPSDRFSAERTGGSVSTLTIQRTQQEDSAVYLCASSPSFASEQYFGPGTRLTVT.

This clonotype has ten or more counts. This chain connects TRBV11-2 to TRBJ1-6, with D tentatively TRBD1 (5 bases). From germline, CDR1 is SGHAT and CDR2 FQNNGV. This CDR3 comprises 16 residues. Trimming stripped 5 bases from V and 6 bases from J, with 17 bases between. The CDR3 spells CASSRPGGGGNSPLHF. CDR3 nucleotide sequence: TGTGCCAGCAGCCGCCCCGGGGGAGGCGGTAATTCACCCCTCCACTTT.

Many counts were recorded for this clonotype. The rearrangement uses TRBV3-1 and TRBJ2-5; D uncertain. V was clipped by 5 bases and J by 2 bases, with 15 bases between them. This CDR3 contains 15 residues. Germline CDR1 is LGHDT and CDR2 is YNNKEL (reference sequence). This chain's CDR3 is CASSNTYGTQETQYF. The CDR3 DNA reads as TGTGCCAGCAGCAATACATACGGCACTCAAGAGACCCAGTACTTC.

This clonotype was counted many times. The gene calls are TRBV29-1 and TRBJ2-6; D gene ambiguous. There are 18 residues in the CDR3. Germline CDR1 SQVTM, CDR2 ANQGSEA. V was trimmed by 0 bases and J by 0 bases, leaving 15 bases between them. CDR3 sequence reads: CSVEDHVLGYSGANVLTF. DNA for the CDR3: TGCAGCGTTGAAGATCACGTTTTAGGTTACTCTGGGGCCAACGTCCTGACTTTC. The entire variable domain, with the rest obtained from reference TRBV29-1 and TRBJ2-6, is as follows: SAVISQKPSRDICQRGTSLTIQCQVDSQVTMMFWYRQQPGQSLTLIATANQGSEATYESGFVIDKFPISRPNLTFSTLTVSNMSPEDSSIYLCSVEDHVLGYSGANVLTFGAGSRLTVL.

This clonotype has ten or more counts. The rearrangement uses TRBV27 and TRBJ1-2, with D unresolved. V dropped 5 bases and J dropped 4 bases, with 8 bases sitting between them. Looked up from germline, CDR1 is MNHEY and CDR2 is SMNVEV (reference sequence). The CDR3 extends over 12 amino acids. In DNA form, the CDR3 reads TGTGCCAGCAGTCCCACAGTCTATGGCTACACCTTC. This encodes CASSPTVYGYTF.

The J gene is TRBJ2-7, the V gene TRBV6-5; maybe TRBD1 (5 bases). The CDR3 length is 14 residues. Trimming removed 0 bases at V and 5 bases at J, with 11 bases between. Germline-derived CDR1 and CDR2 are MNHEY and SVGAGI. Written as DNA, the CDR3 is TGTGCCAGCAGTTACTCCCGGCAGGGCGACGAGCAGTACTTC. Translating gives CASSYSRQGDEQYF.

This clonotype showed up many times. The chain couples TRBV11-2 to TRBJ1-6, with D unresolved. The V gene's germline CDR1 is SGHAT and CDR2 FQNNGV. The CDR3 is made up of 13 amino acids. Trimming removed 1 base at V and 9 bases at J, with 7 bases between. In nucleotides, the CDR3 is TGTGCCAGCAGCTTAGCCAGGTCTTCACCCCTCCACTTT. Translating gives CASSLARSSPLHF.

This clonotype was counted ten times or more. The chain carries TRBV20-1 and TRBJ1-1, with no clear D. Trimming removed 6 bases from V and 1 base from J, with 21 bases in between. The germline V gene has CDR1 DFQATT and CDR2 SNEGSKA (reference sequence). The CDR3 sequence is 16 residues long. The CDR3 DNA follows: TGCAGTGCCCAAAATTTAAGGACCCCAAAGAACACTGAAGCTTTCTTT. As protein: CSAQNLRTPKNTEAFF.

The chain couples TRBV27 to TRBJ2-7; D remains ambiguous. The CDR3 sequence is 13 residues long. The germline V gene encodes CDR1 MNHEY and CDR2 SMNVEV (reference sequence). Trimming shortened V by 3 bases and J by 5 bases, and 11 bases separated the two germline ends. Here the CDR3 DNA reads TGTGCCAGCAGTTTGGGAAGTATCGACGAGCAGTACTTC. It encodes CASSLGSIDEQYF.

The chain joins TRBV27 to TRBJ1-1; D is possibly TRBD1 (6 bases). This CDR3 spans 14 amino acids. The V gene lost 5 bases and the J gene lost 5 bases, with 15 bases spanning the gap. Germline CDR1 reads MNHEY; CDR2 reads SMNVEV (reference sequence). CDR3 DNA: TGTGCCAGCAGTCGCGAAACAGGGAGGACTGAAGCTTTCTTT. As protein: CASSRETGRTEAFF.

J is TRBJ2-6 and V is TRBV24-1; D is unclear. The CDR3 covers 16 residues. V lost 4 bases and J 0 bases, leaving 9 bases between the germline ends. Germline V gene data show CDR1 as KGHDR and CDR2 as SFDVKD. The CDR3 loop is CATSDPDNSGANVLTF. The CDR3 DNA reads as TGTGCCACCAGTGACCCTGACAACTCTGGGGCCAACGTCCTGACTTTC.

Comments on this clonotype: This clone may be a read error of a much larger clone one base away. This chain connects TRBV5-1 to TRBJ2-7; 8 bases are a match to TRBD1. In germline, CDR1 is SGHRS, CDR2 YFSETQ. CDR3 length: 14 amino acids. With V trimmed by 0 bases and J by 2 bases, 1 base remained unmatched. CDR3 bases: TGCGCCAGCAGCTTGGGGACAGGGCCCTACGAGCAGTACTTC. Protein product: CASSLGTGPYEQYF.

The rearrangement links TRBV29-1 to TRBJ2-5; D call uncertain. This CDR3 comprises 15 residues. Trimming shortened V by 0 bases and J by 0 bases, and 11 bases separated the two germline ends. Germline V gene sequence: CDR1 SQVTM, CDR2 ANQGSEA. DNA for the CDR3: TGCAGCGTTGAAGACGGCGGTTGGTACCAAGAGACCCAGTACTTC. Its protein is CSVEDGGWYQETQYF.

Ten or more counts support this clonotype. The V and J genes are TRBV27 and TRBJ2-7, with D unclear. CDR1 and CDR2 (germline): MNHEY, SMNVEV (reference sequence). The CDR3 has 15 residues. V was pared by 0 bases and J by 7 bases, with 16 bases between. The DNA for the CDR3 is TGTGCCAGCAGTTTATCCGGGTGGTTCAGTTCGGAGCAGTACTTC. Protein product: CASSLSGWFSSEQYF.